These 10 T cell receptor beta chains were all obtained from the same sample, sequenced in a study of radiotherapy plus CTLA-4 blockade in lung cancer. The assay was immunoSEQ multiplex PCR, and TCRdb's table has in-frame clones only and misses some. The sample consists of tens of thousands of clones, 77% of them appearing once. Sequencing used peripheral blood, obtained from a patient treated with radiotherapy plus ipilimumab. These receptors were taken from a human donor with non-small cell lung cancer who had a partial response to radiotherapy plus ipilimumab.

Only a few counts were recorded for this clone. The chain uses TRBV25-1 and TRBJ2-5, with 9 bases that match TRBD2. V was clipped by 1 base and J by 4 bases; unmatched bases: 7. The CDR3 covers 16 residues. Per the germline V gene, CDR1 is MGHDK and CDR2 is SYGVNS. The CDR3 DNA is TGTGCCAGCAGTGAATCGGGCGGGGGGGCCCGAGAGACCCAGTACTTC. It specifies CASSESGGGARETQYF.

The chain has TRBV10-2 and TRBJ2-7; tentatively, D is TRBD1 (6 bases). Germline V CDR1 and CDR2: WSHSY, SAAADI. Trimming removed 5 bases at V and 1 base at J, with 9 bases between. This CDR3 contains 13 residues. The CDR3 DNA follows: TGCGCCAGCAGTAGACAGGAGTCCTACGAGCAGTACTTC. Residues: CASSRQESYEQYF.

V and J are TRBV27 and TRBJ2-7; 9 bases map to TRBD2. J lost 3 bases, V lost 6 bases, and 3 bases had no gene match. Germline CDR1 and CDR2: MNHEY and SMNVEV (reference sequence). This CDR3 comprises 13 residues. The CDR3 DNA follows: TGTGCCAGCAGCCTAGCGGGGTACTACGAGCAGTACTTC. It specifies CASSLAGYYEQYF.

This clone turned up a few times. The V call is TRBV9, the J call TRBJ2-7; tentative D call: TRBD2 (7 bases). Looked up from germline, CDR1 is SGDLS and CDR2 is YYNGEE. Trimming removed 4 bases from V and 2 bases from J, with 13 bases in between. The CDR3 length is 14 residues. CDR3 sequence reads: CASSPDGGPYEQYF. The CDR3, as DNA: TGTGCCAGCAGCCCCGACGGGGGGCCCTACGAGCAGTACTTC.

The CDR3 protein is CASSLSPRGQNTEAFF. DNA for the CDR3: TGTGCCAGCAGTTTATCCCCTAGGGGACAGAACACTGAAGCTTTCTTT. The J gene is TRBJ1-1, the V gene TRBV28; D is possibly TRBD1 (6 bases). Per the germline V gene, CDR1 is MDHEN and CDR2 is SYDVKM. The V and J ends lost 1 base and 1 base respectively, with 13 bases between them. This CDR3 is 16 amino acids long.

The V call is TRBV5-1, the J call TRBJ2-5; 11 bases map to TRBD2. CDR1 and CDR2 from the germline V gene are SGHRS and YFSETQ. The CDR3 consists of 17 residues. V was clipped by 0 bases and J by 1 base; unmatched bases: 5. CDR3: CASSLGLAGSLQETQYF. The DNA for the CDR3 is TGCGCCAGCAGCTTGGGACTAGCGGGGAGCCTCCAAGAGACCCAGTACTTC.

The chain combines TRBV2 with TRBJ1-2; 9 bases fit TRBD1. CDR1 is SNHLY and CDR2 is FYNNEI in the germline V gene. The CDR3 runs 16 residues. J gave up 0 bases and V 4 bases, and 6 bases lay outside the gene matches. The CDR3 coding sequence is TGTGCCAGCAGTGTGACAGGGGGACAGGCTAACTATGGCTACACCTTC. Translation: CASSVTGGQANYGYTF. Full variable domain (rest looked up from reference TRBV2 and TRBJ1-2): EPEVTQTPSHQVTQMGQEVILRCVPISNHLYFYWYRQILGQKVEFLVSFYNNEISEKSEIFDDQFSVERPDGSNFTLKIRSTKLEDSAMYFCASSVTGGQANYGYTFGSGTRLTVV.

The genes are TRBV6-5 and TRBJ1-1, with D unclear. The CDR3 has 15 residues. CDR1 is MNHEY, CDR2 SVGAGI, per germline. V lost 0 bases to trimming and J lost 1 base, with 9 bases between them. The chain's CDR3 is CASSYSIQQNTEAFF. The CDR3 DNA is TGTGCCAGCAGTTACTCGATACAGCAGAACACTGAAGCTTTCTTT.

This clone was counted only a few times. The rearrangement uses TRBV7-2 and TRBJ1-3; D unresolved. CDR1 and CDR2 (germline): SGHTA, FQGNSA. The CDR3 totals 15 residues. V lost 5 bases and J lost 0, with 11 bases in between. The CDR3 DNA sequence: TGTGCCAGCAGCGTAGATCTAACCTCTGGAAACACCATATATTTT. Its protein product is CASSVDLTSGNTIYF.

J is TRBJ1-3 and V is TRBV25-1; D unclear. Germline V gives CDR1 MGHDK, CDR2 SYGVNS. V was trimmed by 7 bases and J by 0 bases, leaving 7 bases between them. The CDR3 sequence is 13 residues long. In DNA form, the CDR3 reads TGTGCCAGCACCGAGATCTCTGGAAACACCATATATTTT. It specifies CASTEISGNTIYF.